This entry lists 22 T cell receptor beta chains sequenced from one sample in a study of blood T cell repertoires in COVID-19. Data came from immunoSEQ multiplex PCR; TCRdb stores just in-frame clones and leaves some out. The sample has around 620,000 clones, 80% to 90% seen once. The sample was peripheral blood. All receptors come from a woman aged 18-29 years with acute or convalescent COVID-19.

As DNA, the CDR3 is TGTGCCAGCTCACCTTGGCAGGACTATCAGCCCCAGCATTTT. Translating it yields CASSPWQDYQPQHF. The chain combines TRBV18 with TRBJ1-5, with D unclear. CDR3 size: 14 residues. The V end was cut by 3 bases, the J end by 5 bases, with 11 bases between. Germline loops: CDR1 KGHSH, CDR2 LQKENI.

This chain connects TRBV6-6 to TRBJ1-2; D is unresolved. The CDR3 runs 13 residues. Germline V gene sequence: CDR1 MNHNY, CDR2 SVGAGI (reference sequence). Deletions cut 7 bases from V and 4 bases from J, with 13 bases between. CDR3 amino acids: CASTTDGLYGYTF. In DNA, the CDR3 is TGTGCCAGCACCACCGATGGCCTCTATGGCTACACCTTC.

This chain links TRBV6-1 with TRBJ1-1; 10 bases map to TRBD1. This CDR3 spans 12 amino acids. V gave up 7 bases and J gave up 13 bases; unmatched junction bases: 9. CDR1 is MNHNS, CDR2 SASEGT, per germline. The CDR3 coding sequence is TGTGCCAGCACTCCCGGGGGACAGGGGAGTTTCTTT. Amino acid sequence: CASTPGGQGSFF.

The genes are TRBV5-4 and TRBJ2-7, with D possibly TRBD1 on 6 matching bases. V was trimmed by 3 bases and J by 7 bases, leaving 14 bases between them. Germline V CDR1 and CDR2: SGHNT, YYREEE (reference sequence). The CDR3 covers 13 residues. This CDR3 reads CASSSQGQREQYF. The CDR3 coding sequence is TGTGCCAGCAGCTCTCAGGGGCAGCGTGAGCAGTACTTC.

The V call is TRBV27, the J call TRBJ1-6; 8 bases are shared with TRBD1. In germline, CDR1 is MNHEY, CDR2 SMNVEV (reference sequence). The CDR3 loop spans 15 amino acids. The J segment lost 9 bases and the V segment lost 4 bases, leaving 8 bases of the junction unmatched. The CDR3 region is CASSSGQGFRSPLHF. The CDR3 coding sequence is TGTGCCAGCAGTTCAGGACAGGGCTTCCGTTCACCCCTCCACTTT.

The chain links TRBV25-1 to TRBJ2-7, with TRBD1 matching 11 bases. Looked up from germline, CDR1 is MGHDK and CDR2 is SYGVNS. V shed 7 bases and J 4 bases; nucleotides not matched to a gene: 3. This CDR3 is 13 amino acids long. CDR3 sequence reads: CASTGTGGYEQYF. CDR3 DNA sequence: TGTGCCAGCACCGGGACAGGGGGGTACGAGCAGTACTTC.

The V call is TRBV28, the J call TRBJ1-5; the match to TRBD1 covers 8 bases. Unmatched junction bases numbered 15, after V lost 4 bases and J lost 10 bases. Germline CDR1 MDHEN, CDR2 SYDVKM. The CDR3 spans 16 residues. CDR3: CASSSSTPGTGQPQHF. CDR3 bases: TGTGCCAGCAGTTCCTCCACCCCCGGGACAGGACAACCCCAGCATTTT.

The CDR3 region has the DNA TGTGCCAGCAGCCAAGGGTCAGGGTATCTCGAGACCCAGTACTTC. Translating it yields CASSQGSGYLETQYF. The V and J genes are TRBV14 and TRBJ2-5; D is perhaps TRBD1 (5 bases). This CDR3 spans 15 amino acids. Per the germline V gene, CDR1 is SGHDN and CDR2 is FVKESK. V lost 1 base and J 5 bases, leaving 14 bases between the germline ends.

This clone was seen just once. The genes are TRBV10-3 and TRBJ1-2; D is unresolved. Trimming shortened V by 2 bases and J by 1 base, and 5 bases separated the two germline ends. Germline V lookup: CDR1 ENHRY, CDR2 SYGVKD. The length of the CDR3 is 13 residues. In DNA form, the CDR3 reads TGTGCCATCAGTGAGCGCAGTAACTATGGCTACACCTTC. Its protein product is CAISERSNYGYTF.

The chain links TRBV18 to TRBJ1-2; 8 nucleotides align to TRBD1. The CDR3 extends over 15 amino acids. Germline V gene data show CDR1 as KGHSH and CDR2 as LQKENI. J was trimmed by 7 bases and V by 6 bases; bases with no gene match: 13. This CDR3 is CASSPDRDFFSGYTF. The CDR3 region has the DNA TGTGCCAGCTCCCCGGACAGGGATTTTTTTAGTGGCTACACCTTC.

This clone was seen a handful of times. This chain connects TRBV5-1 to TRBJ2-7, with TRBD1 identical over 7 bases. CDR1 and CDR2 (germline): SGHRS, YFSETQ. The CDR3 is made up of 16 amino acids. With 4 bases clipped from V and 0 bases from J, the junction kept 10 bases outside the gene matches. The CDR3 is CASSPRTGPHSYEQYF. CDR3 coding DNA: TGCGCCAGCAGCCCAAGGACAGGACCCCACTCCTACGAGCAGTACTTC. The full variable domain, in which reference TRBV5-1 and TRBJ2-7 provide the parts outside the CDR3, is KAGVTQTPRYLIKTRGQQVTLSCSPISGHRSVSWYQQTPGQGLQFLFEYFSETQRNKGNFPGRFSGRQFSNSRSEMNVSTLELGDSALYLCASSPRTGPHSYEQYFGPGTRLTVT.

The rearrangement uses TRBV5-4 and TRBJ1-2, with unresolved D. V lost 4 bases and J 1 base, leaving 14 bases between the germline ends. CDR3 size: 15 residues. Per the germline V gene, CDR1 is SGHNT and CDR2 is YYREEE (reference sequence). The DNA of the CDR3 is TGTGCCAGCAGCACGAGGCTAGATCTTAACTATGGCTACACCTTC. It translates to CASSTRLDLNYGYTF.

V usage is TRBV3-1 (or the pseudogene TRBV3-2) and J usage is TRBJ2-6; TRBD1 matches at 8 bases. The V gene's germline CDR1 is LGHDT and CDR2 YNNKEL (reference sequence). The CDR3 sequence is 16 residues long. Trimming took 7 bases from V and 0 from J; bases not matched to a gene: 5. CDR3 loop: CASTGGSGSGANVLTF. CDR3 sequence (DNA): TGTGCCAGCACAGGGGGCTCGGGCTCTGGGGCCAACGTCCTGACTTTC.

This chain links TRBV6-5 with TRBJ1-2, with a weak D call TRBD1 (6 bases). The germline CDR1 and CDR2 sequences are MNHEY and SVGAGI. Between the trimmed V and J ends, which lost 6 bases and 2 bases, there was a span of 16 bases. This CDR3 spans 15 amino acids. CDR3 sequence: CASSPQGGRNYGYTF. The CDR3 DNA reads TGTGCCAGCAGCCCACAGGGCGGGAGGAACTATGGCTACACCTTC.

The chain joins TRBV3-1 (or the pseudogene TRBV3-2) to TRBJ2-2, with 9 bases aligning to TRBD1. The germline CDR1 and CDR2 sequences are LGHDT and YNNKEL (reference sequence). CDR3 length: 16 amino acids. With V trimmed by 2 bases and J by 6 bases, 7 bases remained unmatched. In DNA, the CDR3 is TGTGCCAGCAGCCAATCGGGACAGGGATACGCCGGGGAGCTGTTTTTT. Its translation is CASSQSGQGYAGELFF.

The chain recombines TRBV7-8 with TRBJ2-2; D call uncertain. V was pared by 5 bases and J by 1 base, with 11 bases between. Germline CDR1 reads SGHVS; CDR2 reads FQNEAQ. There are 15 residues in the CDR3. CDR3 residues: CASSRRRQNTGELFF. CDR3 sequence (DNA): TGTGCCAGCAGCCGACGACGACAGAACACCGGGGAGCTGTTTTTT.

The chain couples TRBV5-6 to TRBJ1-6; 8 nucleotides line up with TRBD1. Germline V gives CDR1 SGHDT, CDR2 YYEEEE. The CDR3 extends over 16 amino acids. V trimming: 4 bases; J trimming: 10 bases; junction bases outside the gene matches: 13. The CDR3 DNA reads TGTGCCAGCAGCGCCATAGGCCAGGGGGCCCTCTCACCCCTCCACTTT. Protein sequence: CASSAIGQGALSPLHF.

The V call is TRBV27, the J call TRBJ2-7; no firm D call. V lost 3 bases to trimming and J lost 2 bases, with 8 bases between them. Germline CDR1 and CDR2: MNHEY and SMNVEV (reference sequence). This CDR3 contains 13 residues. CDR3 DNA sequence: TGTGCCAGCAGTTTTCAGGCGACCTACGAGCAGTACTTC. Translation: CASSFQATYEQYF.

This rearrangement joins TRBV5-8 to TRBJ2-7; D unresolved. This CDR3 spans 13 amino acids. Germline V lookup: CDR1 SGHTS, CDR2 YDEGEE. Trimming shortened V by 4 bases and J by 4 bases, and 12 bases separated the two germline ends. CDR3 protein: CASSHPRVYEQYF. CDR3 nucleotide sequence: TGTGCCAGCAGCCACCCACGGGTGTACGAGCAGTACTTC.

This clone was recorded a few times. The DNA for the CDR3 is TGTGCCTCACAGGAGCTCGAAGGCGGACCCCAGCATTTT. This translates into CASQELEGGPQHF. This chain joins TRBV24-1 and TRBJ1-5; TRBD1 is a possible D gene (5 bases). Trimming shortened V by 12 bases and J by 10 bases, and 21 bases separated the two germline ends. Per germline, CDR1 KGHDR and CDR2 SFDVKD. This CDR3 is built from 13 residues.

The rearrangement links TRBV27 to TRBJ1-4, with 7 bases identical to TRBD1. Germline CDR1 is MNHEY and CDR2 is SMNVEV (reference sequence). Losses at the gene ends were 3 bases for V and 7 bases for J; bases not matched to a gene: 8. CDR3 length: 15 amino acids. The chain's CDR3 is CASSFLRGLGEKLFF. For the CDR3, the DNA is TGTGCCAGCAGTTTCCTAAGGGGGCTCGGTGAAAAACTGTTTTTT.

J is TRBJ2-7 and V is TRBV4-3; possible D gene TRBD2, 5 bases. Trimming took off 3 bases at V and 4 bases at J, with 10 bases between the two ends. The germline gives CDR1 LGHNA, CDR2 YSLEER. The CDR3 sequence is 13 residues long. CDR3: CASSQTISYEQYF. The CDR3 DNA reads as TGCGCCAGCAGCCAGACTATAAGTTACGAGCAGTACTTC.